This TCR beta chain came from a study of persistence of HIV-infected CD4 T cells. The stimulus was an HIV-1 Gag 15-mer peptide pool, about 1.1 ug/peptide/mL. CD40L-negative CD69-negative CD45RO-high memory CD4+ T cells were sorted as populations depleted of antigen-responding cells. This was the immunoSEQ version 4 assay in survey mode. Sequencing was performed with immunoSEQ multiplex PCR; in TCRdb, only in-frame clones are kept and a portion is missing. Of about 60,000 clones listed, about 77% were seen once; the top ten hold 1.7%. Trimming stripped 7 bases from V and 9 bases from J, with 9 bases between. CDR3 length: 10 residues. In germline, CDR1 is SNHLY, CDR2 FYNNEI. Turning to this clone: Antigen unknown.

The source of this sequence is an adult man with HIV who was CMV-seropositive. The chain is built from TRBV2 and TRBJ1-1; tentatively, D is TRBD1 (6 bases). The sequencing used CD4+ T cells sorted from PBMCs after approximately 19-hour stimulation, collected from a patient who received antiretroviral therapy. CDR3 in amino acids: CASKDSQAFF. DNA for the CDR3: TGTGCCAGCAAGGACAGCCAAGCTTTCTTT. The full variable domain, rest sourced from reference TRBV2 and TRBJ1-1, is EPEVTQTPSHQVTQMGQEVILRCVPISNHLYFYWYRQILGQKVEFLVSFYNNEISEKSEIFDDQFSVERPDGSNFTLKIRSTKLEDSAMYFCASKDSQAFFGQGTRLTVV.